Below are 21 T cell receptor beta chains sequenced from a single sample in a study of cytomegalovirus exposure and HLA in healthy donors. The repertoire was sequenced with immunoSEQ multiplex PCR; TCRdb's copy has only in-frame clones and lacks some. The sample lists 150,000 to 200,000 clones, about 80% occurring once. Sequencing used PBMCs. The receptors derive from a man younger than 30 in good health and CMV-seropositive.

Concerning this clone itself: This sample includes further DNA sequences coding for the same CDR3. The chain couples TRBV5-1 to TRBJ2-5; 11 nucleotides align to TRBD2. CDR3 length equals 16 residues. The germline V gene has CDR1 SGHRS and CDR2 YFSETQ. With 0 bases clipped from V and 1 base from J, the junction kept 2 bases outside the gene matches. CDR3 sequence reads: CASSLGGTSGQETQYF. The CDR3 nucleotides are TGCGCCAGCAGCTTGGGTGGGACTAGCGGCCAAGAGACCCAGTACTTC.

The DNA for the CDR3 is TGTGCCTGGAGTGGGAGCGGAGCCTTCACAGATACGCAGTATTTT. It encodes CAWSGSGAFTDTQYF. This chain connects TRBV30 to TRBJ2-3, with D possibly TRBD2 on 5 matching bases. V was clipped by 1 base and J by 2 bases, with 13 bases between them. In germline, CDR1 is GTSNPN, CDR2 SVGIG (reference sequence). The CDR3 covers 15 residues.

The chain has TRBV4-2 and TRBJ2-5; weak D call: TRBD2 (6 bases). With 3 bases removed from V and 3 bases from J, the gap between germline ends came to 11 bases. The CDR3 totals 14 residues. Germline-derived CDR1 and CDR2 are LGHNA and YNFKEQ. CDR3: CASSQGGLKETQYF. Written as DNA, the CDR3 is TGTGCCAGCAGCCAGGGAGGTTTGAAAGAGACCCAGTACTTC.

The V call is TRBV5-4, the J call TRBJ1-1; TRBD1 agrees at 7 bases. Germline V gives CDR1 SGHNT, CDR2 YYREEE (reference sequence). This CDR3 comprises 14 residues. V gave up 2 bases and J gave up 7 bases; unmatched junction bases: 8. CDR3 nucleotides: TGTGCCAGCAGCTTTAGGGGGCAGGAGAGTGAAGCTTTCTTT. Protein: CASSFRGQESEAFF.

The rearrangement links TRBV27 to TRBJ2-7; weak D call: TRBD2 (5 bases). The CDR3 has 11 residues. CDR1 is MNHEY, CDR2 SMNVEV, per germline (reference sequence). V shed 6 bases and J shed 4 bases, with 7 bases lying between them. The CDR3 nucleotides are TGTGCCAGCAGGCGGGCTTACGAGCAGTACTTC. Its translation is CASRRAYEQYF.

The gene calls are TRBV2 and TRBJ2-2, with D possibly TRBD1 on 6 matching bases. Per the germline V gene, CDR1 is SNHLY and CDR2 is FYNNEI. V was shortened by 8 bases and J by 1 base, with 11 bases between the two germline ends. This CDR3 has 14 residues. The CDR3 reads CASEEGGNTGELFF. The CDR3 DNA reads TGTGCCAGCGAAGAAGGGGGGAACACCGGGGAGCTGTTTTTT.

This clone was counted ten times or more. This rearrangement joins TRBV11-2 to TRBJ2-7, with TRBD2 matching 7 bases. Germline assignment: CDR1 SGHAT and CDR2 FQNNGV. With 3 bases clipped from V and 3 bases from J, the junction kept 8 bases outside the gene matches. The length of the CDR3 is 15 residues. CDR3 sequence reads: CASSLGLGTNYEQYF. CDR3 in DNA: TGTGCCAGCAGCTTGGGACTTGGGACTAACTACGAGCAGTACTTC.

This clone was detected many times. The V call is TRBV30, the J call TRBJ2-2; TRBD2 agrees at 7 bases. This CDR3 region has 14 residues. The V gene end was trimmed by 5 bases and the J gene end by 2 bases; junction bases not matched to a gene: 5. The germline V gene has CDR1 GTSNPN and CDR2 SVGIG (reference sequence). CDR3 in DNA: TGTGCCTGGGGTCGACTAGCCAACACCGGGGAGCTGTTTTTT. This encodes CAWGRLANTGELFF.

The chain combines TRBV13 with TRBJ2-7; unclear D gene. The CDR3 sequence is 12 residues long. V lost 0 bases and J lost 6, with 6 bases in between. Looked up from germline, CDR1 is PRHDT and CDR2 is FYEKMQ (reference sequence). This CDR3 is CASSLGRSEQYF. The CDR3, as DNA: TGTGCCAGCAGCTTAGGGAGGAGCGAGCAGTACTTC.

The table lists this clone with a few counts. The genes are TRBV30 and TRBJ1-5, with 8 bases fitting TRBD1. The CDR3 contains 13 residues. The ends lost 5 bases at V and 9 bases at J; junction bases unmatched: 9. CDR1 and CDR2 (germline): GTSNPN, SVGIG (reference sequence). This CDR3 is CAWATGGELPQHF. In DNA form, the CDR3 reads TGTGCCTGGGCTACAGGGGGGGAATTGCCCCAGCATTTT.

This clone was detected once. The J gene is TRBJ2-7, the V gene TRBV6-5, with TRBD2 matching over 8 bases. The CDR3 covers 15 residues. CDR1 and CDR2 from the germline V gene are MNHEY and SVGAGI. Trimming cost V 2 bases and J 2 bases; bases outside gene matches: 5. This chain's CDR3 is CASSYVAGGTYEQYF. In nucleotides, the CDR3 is TGTGCCAGCAGTTACGTCGCGGGAGGAACCTACGAGCAGTACTTC.

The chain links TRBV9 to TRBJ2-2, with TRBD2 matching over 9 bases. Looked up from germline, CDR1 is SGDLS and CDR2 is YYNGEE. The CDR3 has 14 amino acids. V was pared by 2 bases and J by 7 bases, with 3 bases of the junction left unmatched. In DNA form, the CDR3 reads TGTGCCAGCAGCGTTCTAGCGGGAAACGGGGAGCTGTTTTTT. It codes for CASSVLAGNGELFF.

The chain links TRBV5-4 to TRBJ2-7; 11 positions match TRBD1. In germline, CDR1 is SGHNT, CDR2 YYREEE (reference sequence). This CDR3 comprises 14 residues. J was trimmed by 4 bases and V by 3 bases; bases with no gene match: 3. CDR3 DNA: TGTGCCAGCAGCTCCGGGACAGGGGGTTACGAGCAGTACTTC. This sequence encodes CASSSGTGGYEQYF.

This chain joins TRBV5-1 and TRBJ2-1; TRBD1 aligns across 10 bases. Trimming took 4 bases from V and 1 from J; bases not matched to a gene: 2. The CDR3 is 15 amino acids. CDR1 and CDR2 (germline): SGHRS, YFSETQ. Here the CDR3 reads CASSGGQGSYNEQFF. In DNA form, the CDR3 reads TGCGCCAGCAGCGGGGGACAGGGGTCCTACAATGAGCAGTTCTTC.

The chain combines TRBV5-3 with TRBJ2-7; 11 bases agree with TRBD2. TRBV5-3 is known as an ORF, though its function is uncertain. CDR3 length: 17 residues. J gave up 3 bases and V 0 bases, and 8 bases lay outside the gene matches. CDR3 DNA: TGTGCCAGAAGCTTGGGGCTAGCGGGAGGAATAATCTACGAGCAGTACTTC. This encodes CARSLGLAGGIIYEQYF.

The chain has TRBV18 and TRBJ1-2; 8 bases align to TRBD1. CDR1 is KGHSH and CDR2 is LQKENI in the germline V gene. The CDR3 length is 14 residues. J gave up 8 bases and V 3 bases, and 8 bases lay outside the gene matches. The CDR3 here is CASSPRQGRGGYTF. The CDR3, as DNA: TGTGCCAGCTCACCCCGACAGGGGAGAGGAGGCTACACCTTC.

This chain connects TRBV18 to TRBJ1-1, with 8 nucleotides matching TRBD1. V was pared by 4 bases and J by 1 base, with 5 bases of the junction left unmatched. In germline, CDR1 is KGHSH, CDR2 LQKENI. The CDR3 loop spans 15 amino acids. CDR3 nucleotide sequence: TGTGCCAGCTCACAGATGACAGGGGAGAACACTGAAGCTTTCTTT. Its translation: CASSQMTGENTEAFF.

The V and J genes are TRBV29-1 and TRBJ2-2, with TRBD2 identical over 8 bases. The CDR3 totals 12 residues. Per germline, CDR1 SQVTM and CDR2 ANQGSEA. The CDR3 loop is CSTGTSTGELFF. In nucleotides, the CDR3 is TGCAGTACAGGGACTAGTACCGGGGAGCTGTTTTTT.

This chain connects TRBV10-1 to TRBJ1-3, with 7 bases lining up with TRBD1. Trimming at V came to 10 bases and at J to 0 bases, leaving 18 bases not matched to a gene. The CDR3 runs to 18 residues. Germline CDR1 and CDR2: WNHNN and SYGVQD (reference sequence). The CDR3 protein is CATPPQGQDDSSGNTIYF. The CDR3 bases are TGCGCCACTCCCCCTCAAGGACAGGACGACTCCTCTGGAAACACCATATATTTT.

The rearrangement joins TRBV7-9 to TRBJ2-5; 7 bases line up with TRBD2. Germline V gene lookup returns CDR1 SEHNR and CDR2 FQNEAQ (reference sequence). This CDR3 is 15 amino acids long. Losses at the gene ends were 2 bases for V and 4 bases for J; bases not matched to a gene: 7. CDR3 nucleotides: TGTGCCAGCAGCTTATTTCCCGGCGGGGGAGAGACCCAGTACTTC. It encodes CASSLFPGGGETQYF.

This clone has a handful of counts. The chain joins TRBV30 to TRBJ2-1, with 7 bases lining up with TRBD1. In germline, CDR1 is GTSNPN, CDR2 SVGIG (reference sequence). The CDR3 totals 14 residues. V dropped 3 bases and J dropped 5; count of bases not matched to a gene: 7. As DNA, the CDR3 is TGTGCCTGGAGCATCAGGGGGTCCAACAATGAGCAGTTCTTC. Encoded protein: CAWSIRGSNNEQFF.